This T cell receptor beta chain emerged from a study of cytomegalovirus exposure and HLA in healthy donors. V lost 3 bases to trimming and J lost 5 bases; unmatched junction nucleotides: 12. From germline, CDR1 is SGHRS and CDR2 YFSETQ. The CDR3 totals 16 residues. 60 Vbeta and 13 Jbeta primers were used in PCR. This table comes from immunoSEQ multiplex PCR, and its TCRdb copy is limited to in-frame clones, with some not included. The data contain 240,000 or so clones, about 81% of them singletons. The gene calls are TRBV5-1 and TRBJ2-5; 8 positions match TRBD1. This receptor was identified in a woman aged 60-75 years in good health and CMV-seropositive. The sequenced sample consisted of PBMCs. CDR3: CASSWTGDRTSETQYF. Written as DNA, the CDR3 is TGCGCCAGCAGCTGGACCGGGGACAGGACGAGTGAGACCCAGTACTTC.